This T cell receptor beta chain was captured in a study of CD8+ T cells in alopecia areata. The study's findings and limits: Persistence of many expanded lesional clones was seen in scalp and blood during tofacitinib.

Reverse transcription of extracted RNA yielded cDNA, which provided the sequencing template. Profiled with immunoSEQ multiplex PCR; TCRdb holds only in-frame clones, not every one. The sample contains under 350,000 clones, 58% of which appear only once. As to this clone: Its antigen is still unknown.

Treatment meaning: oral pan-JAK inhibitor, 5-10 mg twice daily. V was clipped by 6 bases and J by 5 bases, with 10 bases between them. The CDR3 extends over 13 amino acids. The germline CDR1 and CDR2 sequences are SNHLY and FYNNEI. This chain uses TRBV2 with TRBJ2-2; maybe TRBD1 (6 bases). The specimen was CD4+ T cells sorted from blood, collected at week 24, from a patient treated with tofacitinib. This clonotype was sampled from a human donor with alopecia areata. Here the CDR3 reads CASSETGTGELFF. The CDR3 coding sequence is TGTGCCAGCAGCGAAACAGGGACCGGGGAGCTGTTTTTT.